This T cell receptor (beta chain) was obtained from a study of T cell changes during pregnancy in multiple sclerosis. In germline, CDR1 is LNHDA, CDR2 SQIVND (reference sequence). This CDR3 region has 15 residues. The junction had 4 bases not matched to a gene; V was cut back by 1 base and J by 4 bases. The method was immunoSEQ multiplex PCR; TCRdb's version includes in-frame clones alone and lacks a portion of them. The data show almost 35,000 clones, approximately 87% seen once. Sequencing used CD8+ T cells from peripheral blood mononuclear cells, obtained after pregnancy. The chain recombines TRBV19 with TRBJ1-2; 9 nucleotides agree with TRBD1. This receptor was obtained from a female donor with multiple sclerosis, enrolled in a pregnancy study. The CDR3 DNA sequence: TGTGCCAGTAGTATAGTTTTGGGACAGGGCTATGGCTACACCTTC. It encodes CASSIVLGQGYGYTF.